Sequencing of this T cell receptor beta chain was carried out in a study of CD8+ T cells in alopecia areata. The overall study: Tofacitinib administration to treated patients was oral, at 5 to 10 mg twice daily. General study points: Scalp specimens additionally yield sequences from normal skin's resident alphabeta T cells. Tofacitinib significantly decreased scalp clonality and expanded CD8+ clones among top 100. Affected scalp, especially in alopecia totalis/universalis, had a higher clonality than normal scalp did.

It was cDNA, reverse transcribed from extracted RNA, that served as the sequencing template. TCRdb's copy holds only in-frame clones and misses some; the assay was immunoSEQ multiplex PCR. In the table there are some 150,000 clones, roughly 52% of which are singletons. The treatment was: oral pan-JAK inhibitor, 5-10 mg twice daily. Comments on this clone: What it binds is not known.

The source material was CD8+ T cells sorted from blood, sampled at week 4, from a patient treated with tofacitinib. The origin of this receptor is a human donor with alopecia areata.

CDR3 DNA: TGTGCCAGCAGTAACTGGGAGACCCAGTACTTC. It encodes CASSNWETQYF. The gene calls are TRBV27 and TRBJ2-5, with unresolved D. The V gene lost 5 bases and the J gene lost 5 bases, with 6 bases spanning the gap. The CDR3 contains 11 residues. Germline CDR1 and CDR2: MNHEY and SMNVEV (reference sequence).